The T cell receptor beta chain under discussion was sequenced for a study of T cell responses to AZD1222 COVID-19 vaccine. Notes on the study in general: The donor group comprised mostly white British people and more females; the analysis possibly underestimated clonal diversity. Unmutated variant regions reportedly attract nearly half of all spike-specific TCRs. Researchers took repertoire samples only after the peak T cell response had come. Spike-spanning, vaccine-associated CD4 TCRs were dominant at 160-218 and 743-854.

Germline assignment: CDR1 SGHTA and CDR2 FQGNSA. The CDR3 spans 15 residues. With 1 base removed from V and 2 bases from J, the gap between germline ends came to 11 bases. In the case of this clone: Its target is not known. Other DNA sequences in this sample translate to the same CDR3.

Clones were read by immunoSEQ multiplex PCR, and TCRdb kept only the in-frame ones, dropping some. The table has more than 70,000 clones, 90% seen once. The sequence derives from an adult in good health. The sample here was peripheral blood, taken on day 0 of AZD1222 vaccination. The J gene is TRBJ2-5, the V gene TRBV7-2; D assignment may be TRBD1 or TRBD2 (5 bases each). The CDR3 sequence: CASSLGGGPQETQYF. The CDR3 DNA follows: TGTGCCAGCAGCTTAGGGGGCGGGCCGCAAGAGACCCAGTACTTC.